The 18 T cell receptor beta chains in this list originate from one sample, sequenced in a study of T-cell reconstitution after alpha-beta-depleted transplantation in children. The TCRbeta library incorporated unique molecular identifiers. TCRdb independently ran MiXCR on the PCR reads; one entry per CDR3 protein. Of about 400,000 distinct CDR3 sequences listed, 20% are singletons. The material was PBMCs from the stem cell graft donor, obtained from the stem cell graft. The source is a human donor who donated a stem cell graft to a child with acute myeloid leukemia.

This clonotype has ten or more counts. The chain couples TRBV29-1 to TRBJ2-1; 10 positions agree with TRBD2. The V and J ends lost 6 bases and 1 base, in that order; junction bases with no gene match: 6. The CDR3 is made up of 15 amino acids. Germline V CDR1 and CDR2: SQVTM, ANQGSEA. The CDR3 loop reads CSVAPSGSSYNEQFF. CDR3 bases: TGCAGCGTAGCTCCTAGCGGGAGTTCCTACAATGAGCAGTTCTTC.

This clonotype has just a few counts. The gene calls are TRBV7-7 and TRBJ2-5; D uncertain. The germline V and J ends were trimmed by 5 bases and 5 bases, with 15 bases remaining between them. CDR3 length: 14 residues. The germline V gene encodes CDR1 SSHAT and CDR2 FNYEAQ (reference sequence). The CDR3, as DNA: TGTGCCAGCAGCCCCTGGACGGCTGGGGAGACCCAGTACTTC. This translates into CASSPWTAGETQYF.

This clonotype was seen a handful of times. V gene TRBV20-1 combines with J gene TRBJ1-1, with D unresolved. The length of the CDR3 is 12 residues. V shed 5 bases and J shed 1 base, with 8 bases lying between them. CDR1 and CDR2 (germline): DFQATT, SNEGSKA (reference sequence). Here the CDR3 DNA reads TGCAGTGCTCCCCGAAAGAACACTGAAGCTTTCTTT. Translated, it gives CSAPRKNTEAFF.

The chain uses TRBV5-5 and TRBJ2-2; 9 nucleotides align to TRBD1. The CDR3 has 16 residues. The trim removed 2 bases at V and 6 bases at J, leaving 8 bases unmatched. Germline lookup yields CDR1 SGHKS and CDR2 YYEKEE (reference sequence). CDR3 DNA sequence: TGTGCCAGCAGCTTAAGCGGGACAGGGAAGGCCGGGGAGCTGTTTTTT. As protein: CASSLSGTGKAGELFF.

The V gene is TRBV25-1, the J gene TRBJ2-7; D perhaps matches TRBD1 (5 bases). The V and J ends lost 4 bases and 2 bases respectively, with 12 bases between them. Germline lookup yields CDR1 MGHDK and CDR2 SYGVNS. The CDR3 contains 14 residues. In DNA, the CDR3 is TGTGCCAGCAGTGCCGACAGTGGGGCCTACGAGCAGTACTTC. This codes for CASSADSGAYEQYF.

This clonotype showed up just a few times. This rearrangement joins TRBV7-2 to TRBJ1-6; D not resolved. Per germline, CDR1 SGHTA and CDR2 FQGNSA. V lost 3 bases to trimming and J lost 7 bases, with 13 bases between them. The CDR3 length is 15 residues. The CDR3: CASSLRPRENSPLHF. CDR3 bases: TGTGCCAGCAGCTTGCGTCCCCGGGAGAATTCACCCCTCCACTTT.

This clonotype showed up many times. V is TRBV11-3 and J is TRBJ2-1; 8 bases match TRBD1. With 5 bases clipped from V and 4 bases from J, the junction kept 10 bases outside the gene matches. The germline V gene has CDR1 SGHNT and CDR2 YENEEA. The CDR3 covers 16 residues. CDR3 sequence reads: CASSPMTGTGYNEQFF. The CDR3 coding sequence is TGTGCCAGCAGCCCAATGACCGGGACAGGATACAATGAGCAGTTCTTC.

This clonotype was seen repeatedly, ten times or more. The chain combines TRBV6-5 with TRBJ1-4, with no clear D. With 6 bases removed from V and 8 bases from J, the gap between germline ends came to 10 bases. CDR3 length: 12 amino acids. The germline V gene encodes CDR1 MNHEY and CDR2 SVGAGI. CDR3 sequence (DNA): TGTGCCAGCAGACGGACTGGGGAAAAACTGTTTTTT. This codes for CASRRTGEKLFF.

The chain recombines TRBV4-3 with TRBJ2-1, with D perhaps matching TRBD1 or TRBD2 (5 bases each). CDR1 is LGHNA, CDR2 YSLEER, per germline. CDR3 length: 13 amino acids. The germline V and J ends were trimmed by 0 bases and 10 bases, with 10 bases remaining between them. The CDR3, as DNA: TGCGCCAGCAGCCAAGATCATGGGGGAGAGCAGTTCTTC. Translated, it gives CASSQDHGGEQFF.

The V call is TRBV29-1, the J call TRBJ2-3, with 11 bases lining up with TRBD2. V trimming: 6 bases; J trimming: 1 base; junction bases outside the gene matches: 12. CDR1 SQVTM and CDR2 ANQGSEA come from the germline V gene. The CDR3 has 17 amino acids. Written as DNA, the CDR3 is TGCAGCGTCGAACTAGCGGGAGATCCCTGGGGCACAGATACGCAGTATTTT. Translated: CSVELAGDPWGTDTQYF.

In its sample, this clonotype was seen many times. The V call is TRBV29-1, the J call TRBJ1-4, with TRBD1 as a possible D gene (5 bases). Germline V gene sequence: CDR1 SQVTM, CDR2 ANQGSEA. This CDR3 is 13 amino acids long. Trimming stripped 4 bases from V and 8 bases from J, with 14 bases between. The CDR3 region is CSVAQGGAEKLFF. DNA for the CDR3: TGCAGCGTTGCCCAGGGAGGGGCAGAAAAACTGTTTTTT.

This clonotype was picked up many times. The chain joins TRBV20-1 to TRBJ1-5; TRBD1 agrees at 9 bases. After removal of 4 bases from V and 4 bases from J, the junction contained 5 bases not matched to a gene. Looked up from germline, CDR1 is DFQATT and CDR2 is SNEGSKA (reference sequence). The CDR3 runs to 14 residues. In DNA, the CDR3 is TGCAGTGCTACCGGGACAGGGAGAAATCAGCCCCAGCATTTT. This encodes CSATGTGRNQPQHF.

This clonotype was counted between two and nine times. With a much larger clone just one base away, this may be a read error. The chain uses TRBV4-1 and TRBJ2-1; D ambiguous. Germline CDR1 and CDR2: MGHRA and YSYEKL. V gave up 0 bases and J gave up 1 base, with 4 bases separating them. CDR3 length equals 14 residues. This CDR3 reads CASSQERSYNEQFF. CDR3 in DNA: TGCGCCAGCAGCCAAGAAAGGTCCTACAATGAGCAGTTCTTC.

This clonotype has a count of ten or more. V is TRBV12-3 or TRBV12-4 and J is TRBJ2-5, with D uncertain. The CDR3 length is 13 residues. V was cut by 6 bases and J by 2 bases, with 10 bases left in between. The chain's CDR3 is CASSPFRQETQYF. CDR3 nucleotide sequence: TGTGCCAGCAGCCCCTTCAGGCAAGAGACCCAGTACTTC.

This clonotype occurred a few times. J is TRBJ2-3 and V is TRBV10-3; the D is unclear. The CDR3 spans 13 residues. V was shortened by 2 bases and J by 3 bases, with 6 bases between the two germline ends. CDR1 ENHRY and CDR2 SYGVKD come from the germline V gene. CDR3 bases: TGTGCCATCAGTGAGGCGGATACAGATACGCAGTATTTT. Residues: CAISEADTDTQYF.

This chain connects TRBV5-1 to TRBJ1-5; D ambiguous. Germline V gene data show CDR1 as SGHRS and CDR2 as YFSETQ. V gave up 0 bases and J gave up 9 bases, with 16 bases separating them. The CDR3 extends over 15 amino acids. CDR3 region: CASSLEGRSAGPQHF. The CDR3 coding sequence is TGCGCCAGCAGCTTGGAGGGCAGGAGCGCTGGGCCCCAGCATTTT. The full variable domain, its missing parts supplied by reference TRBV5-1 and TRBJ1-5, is KAGVTQTPRYLIKTRGQQVTLSCSPISGHRSVSWYQQTPGQGLQFLFEYFSETQRNKGNFPGRFSGRQFSNSRSEMNVSTLELGDSALYLCASSLEGRSAGPQHFGDGTRLSIL.

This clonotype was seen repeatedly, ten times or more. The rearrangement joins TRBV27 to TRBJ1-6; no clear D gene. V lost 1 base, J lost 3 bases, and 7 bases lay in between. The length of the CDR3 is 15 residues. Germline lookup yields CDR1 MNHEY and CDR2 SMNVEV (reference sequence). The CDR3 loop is CASSLFQHYNSPLHF. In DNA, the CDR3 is TGTGCCAGCAGTTTATTTCAGCACTATAATTCACCCCTCCACTTT.

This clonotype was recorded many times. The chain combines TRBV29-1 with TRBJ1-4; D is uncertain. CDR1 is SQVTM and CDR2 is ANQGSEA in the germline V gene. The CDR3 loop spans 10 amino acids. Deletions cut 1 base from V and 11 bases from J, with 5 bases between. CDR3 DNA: TGCAGCGTTGAAGTTGAGAAACTGTTTTTT. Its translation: CSVEVEKLFF.